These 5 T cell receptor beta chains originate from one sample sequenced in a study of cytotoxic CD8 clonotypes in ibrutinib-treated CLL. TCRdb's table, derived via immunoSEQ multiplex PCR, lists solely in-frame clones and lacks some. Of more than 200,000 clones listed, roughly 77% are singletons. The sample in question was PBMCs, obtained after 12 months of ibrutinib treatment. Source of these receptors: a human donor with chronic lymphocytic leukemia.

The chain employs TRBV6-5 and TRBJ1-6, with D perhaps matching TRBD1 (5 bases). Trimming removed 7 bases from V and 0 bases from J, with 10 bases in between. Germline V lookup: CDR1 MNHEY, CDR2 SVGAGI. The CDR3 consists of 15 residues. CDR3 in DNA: TGTGCCAGCACGCCCGGGGGCTCCTATAATTCACCCCTCCACTTT. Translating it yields CASTPGGSYNSPLHF.

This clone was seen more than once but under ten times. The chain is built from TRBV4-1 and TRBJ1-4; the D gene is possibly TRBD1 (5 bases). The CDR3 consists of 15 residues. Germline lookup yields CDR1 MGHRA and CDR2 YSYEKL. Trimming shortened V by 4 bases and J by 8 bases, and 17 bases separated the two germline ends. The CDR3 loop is CASSPRGGGDEKLFF. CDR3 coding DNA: TGCGCCAGCAGCCCACGCGGCGGGGGGGACGAAAAACTGTTTTTT.

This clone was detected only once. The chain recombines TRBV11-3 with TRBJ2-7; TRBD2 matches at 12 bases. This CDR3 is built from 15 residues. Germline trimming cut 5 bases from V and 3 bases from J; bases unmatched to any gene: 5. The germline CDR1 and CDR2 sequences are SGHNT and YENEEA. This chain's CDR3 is CASSPGTSGYYEQYF. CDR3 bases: TGTGCCAGCAGCCCGGGGACTAGCGGGTACTACGAGCAGTACTTC.

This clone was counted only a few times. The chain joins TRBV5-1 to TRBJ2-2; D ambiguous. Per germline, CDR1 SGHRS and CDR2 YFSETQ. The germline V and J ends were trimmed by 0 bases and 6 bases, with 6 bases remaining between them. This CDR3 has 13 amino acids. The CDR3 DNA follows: TGCGCCAGCAGCTTGGCTGTTTCCGGGGAGCTGTTTTTT. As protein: CASSLAVSGELFF.

CDR3 coding DNA: TGCGCCAGCAGCACAGGGGCCCGATATGGCTACACCTTC. Protein: CASSTGARYGYTF. The J gene is TRBJ1-2, the V gene TRBV5-1; 7 bases align to TRBD1. V shed 4 bases, J shed 5 bases, and the junction held 5 bases outside the gene matches. The CDR3 spans 13 residues. Germline V gives CDR1 SGHRS, CDR2 YFSETQ.